This T cell receptor (beta chain) was profiled in a study of human T cells and chemical hapten exposure (dated by TCRdb to the early 2020s). Looking at the study overall: Libraries were pooled for sequencing, and variation in per-sample TCR yields was attributed mainly to small differences in library volumes within the pool. From each blood RNA sample, both TCR alpha and TCR beta chains were sequenced. In alopecia patients, the study followed how the peripheral blood TCR repertoire changed in vivo over primary and secondary sensitization to diphenylcyclopropenone (DPC), a hapten. The investigation overall reported the following: The number of TCRs above 1 in 1000 frequency did not change with DPC sensitization; there was no evidence of global repertoire structure alterations. Repeated subsampling changed both the strength of the expansion versus patch-test correlation and the threshold at which the correlation became significant.

Preparation of the library involved RACE. The run used a NextSeq 500. During library preparation, unique molecular identifiers were attached to individual cDNA molecules so that TCRs could be counted in a quantitative, reproducible way. As for the original processing: Samples had a median of approximately 93,000 TCRs, with a range from roughly 23,224 to 750,000. The Decombinator software suite was used to annotate V, J and CDR3 in the TCR reads. To make PS versus PT1 abundance plots, every sample was subsampled to the same number of TCRs (28,000). TCRs were defined as expanded if absent before sensitization and observed at least eight times at the 2-week time point. The public reads were reprocessed in TCRdb via fastp at Q25 and MiXCR, keeping in-frame beta chains. Identical CDR3 protein sequences are pooled into one entry, listed with their most common genes and DNA. The authors' filters were not applied to this entry. The sample table shows some 93,000 distinct CDR3 sequences, and about 8.6% are seen once. The ten largest make up around 2.8% of the sample.

This clonotype was observed many times. Which antigen it targets is not known. Within one base of it there is no much larger clone, and no base qualities were kept. V trim: 4 bases; J trim: 7 bases; unmatched bases: 15. CDR1 and CDR2, per the germline V gene (reference sequence), are SGHKS and YYEKEE. From cysteine to phenylalanine, the CDR3 is 17 amino acids long. Left in the record is the CDR3 DNA by itself, 51 bases read in frame from the first base. The time point label on this specimen signifies: healthy volunteer bleed at 2 weeks. Total RNA was extracted from unfractionated whole blood collected in Tempus Blood RNA tubes. Roughly 5 healthy volunteers acted as controls for TCR sequencing and had blood drawn at day 0, 2 weeks and 6 weeks.

The chain is assembled from TRBV5-5 and TRBJ2-1, with 9 bases matching TRBD1. The sequenced sample was whole blood. The TCR sequence derives from a female donor in good health. Some clones in this sample may be carry-over from other donors' samples. Here the CDR3 is given as CASSQGNAGQGFNEQFF. Here is the DNA: TGTGCCAGCAGCCAAGGAAACGCGGGACAGGGTTTTAATGAGCAGTTCTTC.